One sample yielded the 25 T cell receptor beta chains listed below, sequenced in a study of immune evolution from preneoplasia to lung adenocarcinoma. Some clones are missing from TCRdb's copy, which holds only in-frame ones; the method was immunoSEQ multiplex PCR. This sample has 3,900 or so clones, with roughly four fifths found just once. The material sequenced was FFPE minimally invasive lung adenocarcinoma tissue. The receptors here all came from a person aged 60 to 85 with lung adenocarcinoma.

The rearrangement uses TRBV5-1 and TRBJ2-3; D may be TRBD2 (6 bases). The length of the CDR3 is 14 residues. Germline lookup yields CDR1 SGHRS and CDR2 YFSETQ. Trimming removed 0 bases at V and 5 bases at J, with 10 bases between. The CDR3 DNA is TGCGCCAGCAGCTTGGAGGGGCGGGGAGATACGCAGTATTTT. Translation gives CASSLEGRGDTQYF. Based on the CDR3 plus reference TRBV5-1 and TRBJ2-3, the full variable domain is KAGVTQTPRYLIKTRGQQVTLSCSPISGHRSVSWYQQTPGQGLQFLFEYFSETQRNKGNFPGRFSGRQFSNSRSEMNVSTLELGDSALYLCASSLEGRGDTQYFGPGTRLTVL.

V and J are TRBV19 and TRBJ1-1, with unresolved D. CDR3 length equals 12 residues. CDR1 and CDR2 (germline): LNHDA, SQIVND (reference sequence). V was trimmed by 9 bases and J by 1 base, leaving 9 bases between them. Written as DNA, the CDR3 is TGTGCCAGCAGGTACGGGAACACTGAAGCTTTCTTT. This gives the protein CASRYGNTEAFF.

This clone was seen just once. The J gene is TRBJ2-5, the V gene TRBV7-9; 7 bases align to TRBD1. This CDR3 has 14 amino acids. The germline CDR1 and CDR2 sequences are SEHNR and FQNEAQ (reference sequence). V trimming: 5 bases; J trimming: 5 bases; junction bases outside the gene matches: 8. CDR3 DNA sequence: TGTGCCAGCAGCCGCGACAGGGTAGTGGAGACCCAGTACTTC. Amino acid sequence: CASSRDRVVETQYF.

This chain joins TRBV6-1 and TRBJ2-3; 9 nucleotides match TRBD1. Germline values: CDR1 MNHNS, CDR2 SASEGT. This CDR3 is built from 15 residues. Trimming cost V 6 bases and J 5 bases; bases outside gene matches: 9. CDR3 sequence: CASRMTGGIGDTQYF. The CDR3 nucleotides are TGTGCCAGCAGGATGACAGGGGGAATTGGAGATACGCAGTATTTT.

The J gene is TRBJ2-1, the V gene TRBV4-1; 8 nucleotides line up with TRBD2. CDR1 and CDR2 (germline): MGHRA, YSYEKL. V gave up 4 bases and J gave up 8 bases; unmatched junction bases: 16. The CDR3 extends over 17 amino acids. CDR3 sequence (DNA): TGCGCCAGCAGCCCCTTGGCCCAGCGGGGGCCTGTCGATGAGCAGTTCTTC. This gives the protein CASSPLAQRGPVDEQFF.

V is TRBV5-1 and J is TRBJ1-2; D gene unclear. The CDR3 sequence is 18 residues long. Germline V lookup: CDR1 SGHRS, CDR2 YFSETQ. V was cut by 1 base and J by 1 base, with 20 bases left in between. CDR3 sequence reads: CASSLSHPSDGGNYGYTF. In nucleotides, the CDR3 is TGCGCCAGCAGCTTGAGTCACCCGTCAGACGGCGGTAACTATGGCTACACCTTC.

V and J are TRBV27 and TRBJ1-4; D perhaps matches TRBD1 (5 bases). The CDR3 consists of 15 residues. V shed 2 bases and J shed 8 bases, with 15 bases lying between them. The germline gives CDR1 MNHEY, CDR2 SMNVEV (reference sequence). The CDR3 region is CASSLIGAADEKLFF. The DNA for the CDR3 is TGTGCCAGCAGTTTAATCGGGGCAGCTGACGAAAAACTGTTTTTT.

The CDR3 bases are TGTGCCACCGGCGAGGGCTCAGATACGCAGTATTTT. This translates into CATGEGSDTQYF. The V gene is TRBV7-9, the J gene TRBJ2-3, with D possibly TRBD2 on 5 matching bases. This CDR3 has 12 residues. Germline assignment: CDR1 SEHNR and CDR2 FQNEAQ (reference sequence). With 10 bases removed from V and 4 bases from J, the gap between germline ends came to 12 bases.

The rearrangement uses TRBV20-1 and TRBJ2-5, with a weak D call TRBD2 (6 bases). The germline V gene encodes CDR1 DFQATT and CDR2 SNEGSKA (reference sequence). The V end was cut by 6 bases, the J end by 6 bases, with 11 bases between. The CDR3 totals 11 residues. The CDR3 is CSAGGYQTQYF. The CDR3 bases are TGCAGTGCGGGGGGTTATCAGACCCAGTACTTC.

The sample holds one count of this clone. The V gene is TRBV27, the J gene TRBJ2-2; 13 nucleotides agree with TRBD2. Trimming removed 5 bases from V and 4 bases from J; junction bases left unmatched: 4. Germline V CDR1 and CDR2: MNHEY, SMNVEV (reference sequence). The CDR3 is 16 amino acids. The CDR3 here is CASSPLAGGPTGELFF. The CDR3 DNA is TGTGCCAGCAGTCCACTAGCGGGGGGGCCCACCGGGGAGCTGTTTTTT.

This clone was recorded a few times. The chain combines TRBV6-6 with TRBJ1-5; the D is unclear. The CDR3 totals 12 residues. Germline-derived CDR1 and CDR2 are MNHNY and SVGAGI (reference sequence). V lost 11 bases and J lost 5, with 13 bases in between. In DNA, the CDR3 is TGTGCCCACGGTCCGGGTTATCAGCCCCAGCATTTT. As protein: CAHGPGYQPQHF.

This chain joins TRBV18 and TRBJ1-4; no clear D gene. V lost 3 bases to trimming and J lost 4 bases, with 9 bases between them. The CDR3 is made up of 14 amino acids. Germline V gene sequence: CDR1 KGHSH, CDR2 LQKENI. In DNA form, the CDR3 reads TGTGCCAGCTCACCGACGGGCAGTAATGAAAAACTGTTTTTT. Protein product: CASSPTGSNEKLFF.

This chain connects TRBV2 to TRBJ1-3; perhaps TRBD1 as D (6 bases). The CDR3 sequence is 17 residues long. Between the trimmed V and J ends, which lost 5 bases and 0 bases, there was a span of 17 bases. Germline V lookup: CDR1 SNHLY, CDR2 FYNNEI. The CDR3 coding sequence is TGTGCCAGCAGTTCCCCCTCCGACAGGAGCTCTGGAAACACCATATATTTT. This encodes CASSSPSDRSSGNTIYF.

The rearrangement uses TRBV6-5 and TRBJ2-1, with D unclear. The germline V gene encodes CDR1 MNHEY and CDR2 SVGAGI. Deletions cut 3 bases from V and 6 bases from J, with 6 bases between. This CDR3 spans 12 amino acids. The chain's CDR3 is CASSYGRNEQFF. CDR3 coding DNA: TGTGCCAGCAGTTATGGGCGCAATGAGCAGTTCTTC.

The chain couples TRBV5-1 to TRBJ1-2, with a weak D call TRBD1 (6 bases). Germline CDR1 reads SGHRS; CDR2 reads YFSETQ. Trimming pared 4 bases from V and 2 bases from J, leaving 12 bases between. The CDR3 is made up of 14 amino acids. CDR3 DNA: TGCGCCAGCAGCAACCAGGGACAAAACTATGGCTACACCTTC. It is translated as CASSNQGQNYGYTF.

The chain couples TRBV27 to TRBJ2-1, with D possibly being TRBD2 (5 bases). Trimming removed 6 bases from V and 0 bases from J, with 12 bases in between. The germline CDR1 and CDR2 sequences are MNHEY and SMNVEV (reference sequence). The CDR3 extends over 15 amino acids. CDR3 region: CASSLSGFSYNEQFF. CDR3 nucleotide sequence: TGTGCCAGCAGCCTAAGCGGATTCTCCTACAATGAGCAGTTCTTC.

The V call is TRBV5-1, the J call TRBJ1-3; 9 bases are a match to TRBD1. CDR1 is SGHRS and CDR2 is YFSETQ in the germline V gene. Trimming removed 0 bases from V and 2 bases from J; junction bases left unmatched: 9. This CDR3 has 18 residues. The CDR3 spells CASSLAPGTGTTGNTIYF. The CDR3 coding sequence is TGCGCCAGCAGCTTGGCCCCCGGGACAGGGACGACTGGAAACACCATATATTTT.

The gene calls are TRBV6-1 and TRBJ1-2; possible D gene TRBD1, 5 bases. The CDR3 consists of 15 residues. The germline V and J ends were trimmed by 2 bases and 4 bases, with 14 bases remaining between them. Looked up from germline, CDR1 is MNHNS and CDR2 is SASEGT. The CDR3 here is CASSEYGGLAYGYTF. DNA for the CDR3: TGTGCCAGCAGTGAATACGGGGGATTAGCCTATGGCTACACCTTC.

The CDR3 coding sequence is TGTGCCAGTAGTATGCGCGGGACCTCCTACGAGCAGTACTTC. Translating it yields CASSMRGTSYEQYF. The chain has TRBV19 and TRBJ2-7; perhaps TRBD2 as D (6 bases). The CDR3 totals 14 residues. V was cut by 3 bases and J by 0 bases, with 9 bases left in between. Germline V gene data show CDR1 as LNHDA and CDR2 as SQIVND (reference sequence).

The count of this clone is one. This chain joins TRBV28 and TRBJ2-7; no definite D call. V was pared by 3 bases and J by 0 bases, with 12 bases between. The CDR3 is 15 residues long. The V gene's germline CDR1 is MDHEN and CDR2 SYDVKM. The CDR3 DNA sequence: TGTGCCAGCAGTTTTGACTCAGGTGACTCCTACGAGCAGTACTTC. It is translated as CASSFDSGDSYEQYF.

The CDR3 DNA reads TGTGCCAGCTCACCACCCGGCAGGGGGTACGAGCAGTACTTC. Its protein product is CASSPPGRGYEQYF. This sequence joins TRBV18 and TRBJ2-7, with 7 bases that match TRBD1. CDR3 size: 14 residues. CDR1 KGHSH and CDR2 LQKENI come from the germline V gene. The J segment lost 4 bases and the V segment lost 0 bases, leaving 3 bases of the junction unmatched.

V usage is TRBV7-2 and J usage is TRBJ2-3; D uncertain. Per the germline V gene, CDR1 is SGHTA and CDR2 is FQGNSA. The CDR3 is made up of 15 amino acids. The V gene lost 2 bases and the J gene lost 1 base, with 10 bases spanning the gap. The CDR3 nucleotides are TGTGCCAGCAGCTTAAACCCGAGAGGCACAGATACGCAGTATTTT. Translated, it gives CASSLNPRGTDTQYF.

This CDR3 reads CASRGLNYEQYF. The CDR3 region has the DNA TGTGCCAGCAGGGGACTGAACTACGAGCAGTACTTC. The V and J genes are TRBV27 and TRBJ2-7, with D tentatively TRBD2 (6 bases). Germline CDR1 and CDR2: MNHEY and SMNVEV (reference sequence). V was shortened by 6 bases and J by 3 bases, with 9 bases between the two germline ends. CDR3 length: 12 residues.

The V gene is TRBV4-1, the J gene TRBJ2-7, with 7 bases that match TRBD2. V lost 5 bases to trimming and J lost 3 bases; unmatched junction nucleotides: 13. Germline V lookup: CDR1 MGHRA, CDR2 YSYEKL. The CDR3 consists of 16 residues. As DNA, the CDR3 is TGCGCCAGCAGCGTAAACTCGGGCGGGGGTAACTACGAGCAGTACTTC. Encoded protein: CASSVNSGGGNYEQYF.

The rearrangement uses TRBV9 and TRBJ1-2; maybe TRBD1 (5 bases). The CDR3 length is 15 residues. V was clipped by 4 bases and J by 4 bases, with 17 bases between them. Germline CDR1 and CDR2: SGDLS and YYNGEE. CDR3 sequence: CASSPSGGALYGYTF. The CDR3 nucleotides are TGTGCCAGCAGCCCAAGTGGGGGAGCCCTCTATGGCTACACCTTC.